Below are 19 T cell receptor beta chains sequenced from a single sample in a study of vaccination effects on CD4 cells after COVID-19. Antigen-specific CD4+ T cells expanded by the ViraFEST assay with viral peptide pools were then sequenced. At the end of less than 12 days of culture, CD4+ T cells were isolated. Their antigens remain unidentified. Sequencing was performed with immunoSEQ multiplex PCR; in TCRdb, only in-frame clones are kept and a portion is missing. Of roughly 61,000 clones listed, roughly four fifths were seen once; the top ten hold 2% to 2.5%. The specimen was CD4+ T cells from PBMCs cultured with HCoV-229E spike peptides, collected before COVID-19 vaccination. The receptors here all came from a human donor who received a COVID-19 vaccine.

This chain joins TRBV20-1 and TRBJ1-5; unclear D gene. Trimming took 3 bases from V and 7 from J, leaving 10 bases between them. CDR1 and CDR2 from the germline V gene are DFQATT and SNEGSKA (reference sequence). This CDR3 has 12 amino acids. CDR3 sequence (DNA): TGCAGTGCTAGTTCCGGGTCCCAGCCCCAGCATTTT. Amino acid sequence: CSASSGSQPQHF.

V usage is TRBV7-9 and J usage is TRBJ1-6; D is unclear. The CDR3 is 13 amino acids. The V gene's germline CDR1 is SEHNR and CDR2 FQNEAQ (reference sequence). V gave up 9 bases and J gave up 9 bases, with 15 bases separating them. The CDR3 nucleotides are TGTGCCAGGGTGGACGGCTTCAGTTCACCCCTCCACTTT. Protein sequence: CARVDGFSSPLHF.

This clone was detected a few times. The chain combines TRBV2 with TRBJ2-3, with TRBD1 as a possible D gene (5 bases). V was cut by 6 bases and J by 2 bases, with 6 bases left in between. The CDR3 has 12 amino acids. Germline V gene sequence: CDR1 SNHLY, CDR2 FYNNEI. In DNA, the CDR3 is TGTGCCAGCAGCAGGGACACAGATACGCAGTATTTT. Translated, it gives CASSRDTDTQYF.

The chain couples TRBV9 to TRBJ1-2, with 7 bases fitting TRBD1. With 1 base clipped from V and 4 bases from J, the junction kept 13 bases outside the gene matches. CDR1 is SGDLS and CDR2 is YYNGEE in the germline V gene. This CDR3 has 17 residues. CDR3 in amino acids: CASSVHTGTASAYGYTF. The CDR3 DNA reads TGTGCCAGCAGCGTACATACCGGGACAGCCTCGGCCTATGGCTACACCTTC.

The chain has TRBV24-1 and TRBJ1-2, with 8 bases that match TRBD1. This CDR3 is 16 amino acids long. From germline, CDR1 is KGHDR and CDR2 SFDVKD. The V gene end was trimmed by 3 bases and the J gene end by 4 bases; junction bases not matched to a gene: 9. The CDR3 reads CATSDPSTGEVYGYTF. The CDR3 DNA reads TGTGCCACCAGTGATCCCTCGACAGGGGAAGTCTATGGCTACACCTTC.

The V call is TRBV10-1, the J call TRBJ2-1, with unresolved D. The CDR3 loop spans 13 amino acids. The germline gives CDR1 WNHNN, CDR2 SYGVQD (reference sequence). Trimming pared 4 bases from V and 4 bases from J, leaving 8 bases between. CDR3 amino acids: CASSGAAYNEQFF. CDR3 in DNA: TGCGCCAGCAGTGGGGCCGCTTACAATGAGCAGTTCTTC.

The chain has TRBV11-3 and TRBJ2-3; the D is unclear. The V gene's germline CDR1 is SGHNT and CDR2 YENEEA. The CDR3 is 13 amino acids. V was pared by 1 base and J by 6 bases, with 8 bases between. Here the CDR3 DNA reads TGTGCCAGCAGCTTAGGATCCTTGGATACGCAGTATTTT. This codes for CASSLGSLDTQYF.

The chain recombines TRBV18 with TRBJ2-7; TRBD1 agrees at 11 bases. CDR1 and CDR2 (germline): KGHSH, LQKENI. The CDR3 consists of 15 residues. After removal of 3 bases from V and 4 bases from J, the junction contained 5 bases not matched to a gene. The CDR3 region has the DNA TGTGCCAGCTCACCTGGACAGGGGGCCGCTTACGAGCAGTACGTC. Translation: CASSPGQGAAYEQYV.

This chain connects TRBV11-2 to TRBJ1-1; D gene ambiguous. The CDR3 contains 11 residues. Trimming stripped 2 bases from V and 11 bases from J, with 9 bases between. Germline V gene lookup returns CDR1 SGHAT and CDR2 FQNNGV. The CDR3 nucleotides are TGTGCCAGCAGCTTAAGACACGCGGCTTTCTTT. This gives the protein CASSLRHAAFF.

The chain uses TRBV27 and TRBJ1-5; D call uncertain. Germline V gives CDR1 MNHEY, CDR2 SMNVEV (reference sequence). The CDR3 is 15 residues long. V was trimmed by 4 bases and J by 6 bases, leaving 16 bases between them. In nucleotides, the CDR3 is TGTGCCAGCAGTTCCCACTACCTGCGCGGTCAGCCCCAGCATTTT. Translated, it gives CASSSHYLRGQPQHF.

This chain connects TRBV24-1 to TRBJ2-7; 9 bases are shared with TRBD1. The CDR3 is 17 residues long. With V trimmed by 5 bases and J by 3 bases, 13 bases remained unmatched. Germline V gene data show CDR1 as KGHDR and CDR2 as SFDVKD. CDR3 region: CATSVRTPGQGYYEQYV. The CDR3 region has the DNA TGTGCCACCAGTGTTCGAACACCGGGACAGGGCTACTACGAGCAGTACGTC.

This chain connects TRBV5-1 to TRBJ2-7, with 7 bases identical to TRBD1. CDR3 size: 14 residues. The V segment lost 0 bases and the J segment 7 bases; nucleotides outside the gene matches: 7. CDR1 and CDR2 (germline): SGHRS, YFSETQ. CDR3 sequence (DNA): TGCGCCAGCAGCTTGGAGGGACAGAGCGGAGAGCAGTACGTC. It encodes CASSLEGQSGEQYV.

The chain recombines TRBV19 with TRBJ1-3; a possible D gene is TRBD1 (6 bases). Per germline, CDR1 LNHDA and CDR2 SQIVND (reference sequence). The CDR3 length is 17 residues. V was shortened by 6 bases and J by 4 bases, with 22 bases between the two germline ends. CDR3 sequence (DNA): TGTGCCAGTAGCGAACATATCGTACAGGGTACCGGAAACACCATATATTTT. Translating it yields CASSEHIVQGTGNTIYF.

The sample holds a few counts of this clone. V is TRBV18 and J is TRBJ1-1; D uncertain. V was cut by 0 bases and J by 0 bases, with 8 bases left in between. Germline values: CDR1 KGHSH, CDR2 LQKENI. The CDR3 is made up of 15 amino acids. CDR3 sequence: CASSPPSGMNTEAFF. For the CDR3, the DNA is TGTGCCAGCTCACCACCGTCAGGAATGAACACTGAAGCTTTCTTT.

In this sample, this clone turned up once. The chain recombines TRBV19 with TRBJ1-6; TRBD1 matches 7 bases. CDR3 size: 16 residues. Germline CDR1 reads LNHDA; CDR2 reads SQIVND (reference sequence). V gave up 4 bases and J gave up 5 bases; unmatched junction bases: 8. DNA for the CDR3: TGTGCCAGTAGTAGACAGGGTGGTGTGGATAATTCACCCCTCCACTTT. Translating it yields CASSRQGGVDNSPLHF.

The chain is built from TRBV3-1 (or the pseudogene TRBV3-2) and TRBJ1-3, with 7 nucleotides matching TRBD1. Germline CDR1 is LGHDT and CDR2 is YNNKEL (reference sequence). This CDR3 contains 14 residues. Trimming took 1 base from V and 7 from J; bases not matched to a gene: 4. The CDR3 protein is CASSQGATGNTIYF. CDR3 nucleotides: TGTGCCAGCAGCCAAGGTGCGACAGGGAACACCATATATTTT.

The V gene is TRBV5-6, the J gene TRBJ1-2; D is uncertain. Germline V gene sequence: CDR1 SGHDT, CDR2 YYEEEE. The V end was cut by 2 bases, the J end by 3 bases, with 14 bases between. This CDR3 has 15 residues. The DNA of the CDR3 is TGTGCCAGCAGCTTTTCACCTCAGGAGGACTATGGCTACACCTTC. Its protein is CASSFSPQEDYGYTF.

This clone was observed once. The V gene is TRBV6-6, the J gene TRBJ2-7; TRBD1 matches 8 bases. This CDR3 has 14 residues. The V segment lost 6 bases and the J segment 3 bases; nucleotides outside the gene matches: 7. The V gene's germline CDR1 is MNHNY and CDR2 SVGAGI (reference sequence). The CDR3 reads CASSFDRGLYEQYV. The CDR3, as DNA: TGTGCCAGCAGCTTCGACAGGGGACTCTACGAGCAGTACGTC.

The chain recombines TRBV20-1 with TRBJ1-5; no definite D call. The CDR3 contains 12 residues. V dropped 4 bases and J dropped 1 base, with 5 bases sitting between them. Germline V lookup: CDR1 DFQATT, CDR2 SNEGSKA (reference sequence). CDR3 bases: TGCAGTGCTATTGAGAGCAATCAGCCCCAGCATTTT. The encoded protein is CSAIESNQPQHF.